This T cell receptor beta chain stems from a study of CXCR3-negative and CXCR3-positive naive CD8 T cells. Across the study: Each library gave roughly 1.6 +/- 0.3 million of roughly 140 million TRB reads.

The TRB libraries of cDNA were built by UMI-labeled 5' RACE. TCRdb reanalyzed the 5' RACE reads, giving one entry per CDR3 protein sequence and no DNA. Its table records about 23,000 distinct CDR3 sequences. Looked up from germline, CDR1 is DFQATT and CDR2 is SNEGSKA (reference sequence). CDR3 length: 11 residues. The clonotype comes from a human donor in good health. Some clones in this sample may be carry-over from other donors' samples. The sequenced material came from naive CXCR3- CD8+ T cells from blood. Subset: CD45RO-CCR7+CD27+CD95- naive CD8+ T cells lacking CXCR3 (TNR3-). This chain connects TRBV20-1 to TRBJ1-2. The CDR3 here is CSARILYGYTF.